These T cell receptor beta chains were read from a single sample in a study of cytomegalovirus exposure and HLA in healthy donors. Clones were sequenced by immunoSEQ multiplex PCR, and TCRdb holds only the in-frame ones, with some missing. The sample has around 130,000 clones, about 82% seen once. The sample was PBMCs. The receptors here all came from a man younger than 45 in good health and CMV-seronegative. CDR3s include the opening cysteine and the closing phenylalanine or tryptophan. D genes are given only for firm matches.

>TRBJ2-7|TRBV6-1|NA
CASSELGTRTYEQYF
>TRBJ2-1|TRBV5-1|TRBD2
CASSLSTSGRGNEQFF
>TRBJ2-2|TRBV7-9|NA
CASSTYRVTGELFF
>TRBJ2-7|TRBV5-4|TRBD2
CASRLGAAGEDEQYF
>TRBJ2-3|TRBV7-7|NA
CASSSDNTDTQYF
>TRBJ2-1|TRBV5-1|NA
CASSLESGPYQGEQFF
>TRBJ2-7|TRBV27|TRBD2
CASSPLADVYEQYF
>TRBJ2-5|TRBV7-9|TRBD1
CASSRGTGGGFQETQYF
>TRBJ1-1|TRBV20-1|NA
CSGVRVTEAFF
>TRBJ1-1|TRBV2|NA
CASSSSRGTEAFF
>TRBJ2-1|TRBV27|NA
CASSSPGTGVNEQFF
>TRBJ2-7|TRBV6-5|TRBD1
CASSYDRGKGEQYF
>TRBJ1-6|TRBV7-9|TRBD1
CASSLVPTGTGESPLHF
>TRBJ2-7|TRBV21-1|NA
CASSKFNLRQGLLYEQYF
>TRBJ2-7|TRBV5-1|TRBD2
CASSLAGGPYEQYF
>TRBJ2-5|TRBV7-9|NA
CASSWDNQETQYF
>TRBJ1-5|TRBV19|TRBD1
CASSTWTGPNQPQHF
>TRBJ1-2|TRBV28|TRBD1
CASSLVIGQGGNYGYTF
>TRBJ2-5|TRBV2|TRBD2
CASSALAGGLETQYF
>TRBJ2-2|TRBV28|TRBD1
CATDTGTVNTGELFF
>TRBJ1-1|TRBV29-1|NA
CSVGGRSTEAFF
>TRBJ2-7|TRBV5-6|NA
CASSPTVRDEQYF
>TRBJ2-7|TRBV30|NA
CAWGPGVEDEQYF
>TRBJ2-7|TRBV29-1|NA
CSARRGYEQYF
>TRBJ1-1|TRBV6-6|TRBD1
CAGSAGTGAGAFF
>TRBJ1-1|TRBV6-6|TRBD1
CASSYSTGMNTEAFF
>TRBJ2-5|TRBV7-2|NA
CASSLGRDFETQYF
>TRBJ2-1|TRBV7-9|NA
CASSLRGEQFF
>TRBJ1-5|TRBV11-2|NA
CASSPTGYSNQPQHF
>TRBJ2-3|TRBV5-1|TRBD2
CASSLAGGTDTQYF
>TRBJ2-7|TRBV5-1|TRBD2
CASRFIAGTYEQYF
>TRBJ2-7|TRBV28|NA
CASSDQGQGYEQYF
>TRBJ2-1|TRBV5-1|TRBD2
CASSLGGLAYNEQFF
>TRBJ2-5|TRBV5-8|TRBD1
CASSKGARHRETQYF
>TRBJ1-2|TRBV5-1|NA
CASSEYTTRPDGYTF
>TRBJ2-2|TRBV7-2|TRBD1
CASSWDSLNTGELFF
>TRBJ2-7|TRBV4-3|NA
CASSPAAHYEQYF
>TRBJ2-5|TRBV5-1|TRBD2
CASSLTSGPQETQYF
>TRBJ2-2|TRBV2|NA
CASSGSGRSTGELFF
>TRBJ1-3|TRBV27|NA
CASAEGPGNTIYF
>TRBJ2-7|TRBV15|TRBD2
CATSRETLAGAGSYEQYF
>TRBJ2-1|TRBV9|TRBD2
CASSVVGSGGPGSEQFF
>TRBJ1-5|TRBV7-9|NA
CASSLAAGQPQHF
>TRBJ1-4|TRBV6-1|NA
CAILDTRGRKLFF
>TRBJ2-2|TRBV15|NA
CATSRDFGGLFLRELFF
>TRBJ2-7|TRBV29-1|NA
CSVSYAGNEQYF